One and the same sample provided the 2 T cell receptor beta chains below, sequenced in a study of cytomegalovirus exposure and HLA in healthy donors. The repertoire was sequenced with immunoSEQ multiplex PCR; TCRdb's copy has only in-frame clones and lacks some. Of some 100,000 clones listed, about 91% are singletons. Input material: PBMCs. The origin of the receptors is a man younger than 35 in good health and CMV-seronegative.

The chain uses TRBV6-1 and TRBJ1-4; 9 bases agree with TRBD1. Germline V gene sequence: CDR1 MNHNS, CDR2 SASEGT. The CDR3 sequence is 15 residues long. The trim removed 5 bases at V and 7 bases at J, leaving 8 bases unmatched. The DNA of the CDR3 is TGTGCCAGCAGTCCGGGGACAGGGAAGGGTGAAAAACTGTTTTTT. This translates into CASSPGTGKGEKLFF.

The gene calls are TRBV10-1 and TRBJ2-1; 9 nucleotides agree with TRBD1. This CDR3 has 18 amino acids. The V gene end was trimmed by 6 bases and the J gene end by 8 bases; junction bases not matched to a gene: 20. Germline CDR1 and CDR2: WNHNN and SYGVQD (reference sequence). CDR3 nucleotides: TGCGCCAGCAGCGATTGGGGACCCGGGACAGGGTACGTCGATGAGCAGTTCTTC. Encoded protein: CASSDWGPGTGYVDEQFF.